The sequence of this TCR beta chain was determined in a study of T-cell memory formation after mild COVID-19 listed by TCRdb under 2021. About the study as a whole: TCR sequence clusters from the two donors were largely donor specific. In a couple of donors, T-cell clones that expanded and contracted after mild COVID-19 were tracked by sequencing TCRalpha and TCRbeta repertoires over time. The cohort was made up of two young adult volunteers, one female and one male, who were previously healthy.

Sequencing was performed on an Illumina NovaSeq 6000. Using 5'RACE with constant-segment primers, TCRalpha and TCRbeta cDNA libraries were constructed, with sample barcodes and unique molecular identifiers added in the process. Trizol reagent was used to extract RNA from every sample. Libraries were amplified in two PCR steps, with a second sample barcode and Illumina TruSeq adapters added in the second step. The libraries were sequenced on an Illumina NovaSeq using 2 x 150 bp paired-end reads. The authors' analysis ran thus. Reads were demultiplexed and collapsed into UMI-guided consensus sequences with migec v1.2.7. Using mixcr v2.1.11, the UMI consensuses were aligned to TRA and TRB V and J templates and assembled into clonotypes. Clonotypes were classified as expanded or contracted when called significant by both edgeR and NoisET, with noise models trained on biological replicates. For edgeR calls, the cutoffs were a false discovery rate-adjusted p below 0.01 and a log2 fold-change threshold of 1. As an exploratory analysis of dynamics, PCA with hierarchical clustering was applied to max-normalized trajectories of the 1000 most abundant clonotypes. Separately sequenced CD4+ and CD8+ repertoires were used to assign a CD4 or CD8 phenotype to each responding clone. TCRdb reprocessed the public reads (quality trimming at Q25 with fastp, clone calling with MiXCR) and kept in-frame beta chains. Entries that share a CDR3 protein sequence are merged under the most common genes and DNA. The V and J calls here are based on TCRdb, not the publication. The sample includes about 210,000 distinct CDR3 sequences, with around 30% observed a single time. The ten most abundant clones make up approximately 10% of the sample.

The CDR1 and CDR2 encoded by the germline V gene are KGHDR and SFDVKD. V is cut back by 0 bases and J by 0 bases, with 3 bases in the junction unmatched. The CDR3 runs 17 residues from the cysteine to the phenylalanine. The only DNA kept is the CDR3, 51 bases in frame from the first base. Results the study describes overall, beyond this receptor: SARS-CoV-2 specificity of the second-wave clones peaking on day 37 was not confirmed. Only two mild cases were covered by the study, and larger cohorts that include severe cases with pre-infection samples were considered necessary. Contracting CD4+ clones appeared mostly in the CM and EM memory subsets, whereas CD8+ clones were enriched in EMRA. Some responding clones were detected in pre-infection memory, suggesting pre-existing cross-reactive memory T cells joined the SARS-CoV-2 response. Clones contracting from day 15 to 85 had balanced CD4/CD8 phenotypes, while a second wave expanding from day 15 to 37 was biased towards CD4+.

PBMCs were isolated by Ficoll-Paque density gradient centrifugation. The table lists this clonotype with a few counts. What antigen it recognizes has not been identified. Per-nucleotide qualities are absent, and no much larger clonotype sits a single base away. Recombination connected TRBV24-1 to TRBJ2-5; 10 central bases correspond to TRBD1. This sequence was found in an adult woman who had mild COVID-19 (a few samples of this study predate the infection). The sample titles of this study are shuffled in the database, so cell type and time point are left out; the donor was told from shared clones. The sequencing input was PBMCs or a T cell subset sorted from them (not recorded which). The DNA sequence is as follows: TGTGCCACCAGTGATTTGCGGGACAGGGGCTACCAAGAGACCCAGTACTTC. It translates as CATSDLRDRGYQETQYF.